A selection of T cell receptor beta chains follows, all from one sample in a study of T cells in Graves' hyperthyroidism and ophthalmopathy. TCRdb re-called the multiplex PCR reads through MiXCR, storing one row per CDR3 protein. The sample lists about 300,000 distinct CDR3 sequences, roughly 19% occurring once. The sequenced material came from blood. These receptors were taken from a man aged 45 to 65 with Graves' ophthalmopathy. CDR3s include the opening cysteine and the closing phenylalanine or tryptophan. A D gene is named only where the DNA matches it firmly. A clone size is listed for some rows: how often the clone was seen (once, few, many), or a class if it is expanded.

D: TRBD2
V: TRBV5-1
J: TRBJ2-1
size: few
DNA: TGCGCCAGCAGCTTGGCTAGCGGGAGTATACGTGAGCAGTTCTTC
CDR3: CASSLASGSIREQFF

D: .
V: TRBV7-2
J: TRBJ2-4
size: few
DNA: TGTGCCAGCAGCTTAGTCGGGGGCGGAGGGAACATTCAGTACTTC
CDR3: CASSLVGGGGNIQYF

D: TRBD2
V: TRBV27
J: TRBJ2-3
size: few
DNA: TGTGCCAGCAGTTTAGCCTCTGGGGGAGGGCCAACAGATACGCAGTATTTT
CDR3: CASSLASGGGPTDTQYF

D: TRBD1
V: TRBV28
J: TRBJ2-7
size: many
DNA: TGTGCCAGCAGTTCACCGGGACAGGGTGACTACGAGCAGTACTTC
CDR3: CASSSPGQGDYEQYF

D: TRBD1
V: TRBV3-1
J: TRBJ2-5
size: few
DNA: TGTGCCAGCAGTACGGGCAGGGGGGAGACCCAGTACTTC
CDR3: CASSTGRGETQYF

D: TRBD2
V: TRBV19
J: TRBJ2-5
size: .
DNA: TGTGCCAGTAGTATAGGAGCGGGACGAATAAGAGAGACCCAGTACTTC
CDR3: CASSIGAGRIRETQYF

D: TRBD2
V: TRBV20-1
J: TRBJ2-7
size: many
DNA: TGCAGTGCTAGTCTAGAGGGAGGGTGGCAGTACTTC
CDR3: CSASLEGGWQYF

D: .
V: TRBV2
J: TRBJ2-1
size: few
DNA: TGTGCCAGCAGTGAGGGCAGGTTGATCTTC
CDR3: CASSEGRLIF

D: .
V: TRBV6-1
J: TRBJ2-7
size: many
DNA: TGTGCCAGCACCCAAGGACAGTCCTACGAGCAGTACTTC
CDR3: CASTQGQSYEQYF

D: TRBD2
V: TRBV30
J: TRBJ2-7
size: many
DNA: TGTGCCTGGAGTACCCCTGGACTAGCGGGAGTATTCGAGCAGTACTTC
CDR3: CAWSTPGLAGVFEQYF

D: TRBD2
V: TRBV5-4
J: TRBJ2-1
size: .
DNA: TGTGCCAGCAGCCCCGATACTCCGGGAGGGAGCAACAATGAGCAGTTCTTC
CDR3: CASSPDTPGGSNNEQFF

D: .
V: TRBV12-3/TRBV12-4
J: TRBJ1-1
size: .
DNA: TGTGCCAGCAGTGAGGGTGTTGTTCAGCGAGCTTTCTTT
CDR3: CASSEGVVQRAFF